This T cell receptor beta chain emerged from a study of blood T cell repertoires in COVID-19 (dated by TCRdb to 2020 to 2021). The study in broad terms: Samples from collaborators originated in the United States, Italy and Spain and spanned both the acute and convalescent phases of COVID-19. The material from the prospective study consisted of cDNA or gDNA derived from T cells, B-cell-depleted T cells, or PBMCs. Subjects who had been exposed to COVID-19, were actively infected with it, or had recovered from it provided the deeply sampled blood TCRbeta repertoires that made up the dataset. The repertoires were made available in a free public database intended to serve as a resource for research on the immune response to SARS-CoV-2. The samples were drawn from the first 160 participants of the ongoing ImmuneRACE study and from over 950 subjects provided by 6 global collaborators. Sample metadata almost always included a de-identified subject ID, COVID-19 status, age in years and sex. Where HLA class I and class II types were available, the types were taken from metadata supplied by the sample provider, not from assay-based typing. Overall study results and their limits: The quantity of clinical and demographic metadata differed by source and by participant and was supplied without curation.

Samples from volunteer blood donors who had recovered from COVID-19 were contributed by a second Seattle source. Whole blood was collected in K2EDTA tubes by collaborating institutions according to the institutions' own protocols. For TCRbeta analysis, collaborators shipped samples in one of three forms: frozen whole blood, isolated PBMCs, or DNA extracted from either of those sample types. About this clone itself: The target of this receptor is not known. No clone much larger than this one lies a single base away; base qualities are absent.

TCRbeta CDR3 regions were amplified from genomic DNA using the immunoSEQ Assay, a bias-controlled multiplex PCR. In the source study's methods: The number of nucleated cells in each sample was estimated by amplification of reference gene primers within the assay. To quantify the absolute abundance of each unique TCRbeta CDR3 rearrangement, sequence reads were collapsed and filtered. For each sample, productive Simpson clonality was calculated as the square root of Simpson's diversity index over productive rearrangements. Here the immuneACCESS table is served through TCRdb, limited to in-frame sequences with V and J called. Missing clones are a known gap in these copies; in checked studies unresolved V genes cover under half, and the rest lacks a known reason. The V and J calls and clone size come from that table; D and trimming were worked out from the DNA. This sample gives some 300,000 clones in total; about 91% of them show up just once. The ten largest clones represent roughly 6.9% of the sample.

This TCR derives from a woman aged 25 to 45 who had recovered from COVID-19. The sequenced sample was peripheral blood.

The CDR3 reads CASRRITGTPSGEQYF. The DNA reads as follows: TGTGCCAGCAGACGCATAACCGGGACACCCTCTGGGGAGCAGTACTTC. The sequence links TRBV2 to TRBJ2-7; TRBD1 is a weak D gene call, 6 bases matching. For CDR1 and CDR2, the germline V gene lists SNHLY and FYNNEI. Measured from the cysteine to the phenylalanine, the CDR3 is 16 residues long. The read is trimmed to its CDR3 DNA, 48 bases read in frame from base 1. V gives up 6 bases and J gives up 7 bases, and the segment between their germline ends measures 25 bases.